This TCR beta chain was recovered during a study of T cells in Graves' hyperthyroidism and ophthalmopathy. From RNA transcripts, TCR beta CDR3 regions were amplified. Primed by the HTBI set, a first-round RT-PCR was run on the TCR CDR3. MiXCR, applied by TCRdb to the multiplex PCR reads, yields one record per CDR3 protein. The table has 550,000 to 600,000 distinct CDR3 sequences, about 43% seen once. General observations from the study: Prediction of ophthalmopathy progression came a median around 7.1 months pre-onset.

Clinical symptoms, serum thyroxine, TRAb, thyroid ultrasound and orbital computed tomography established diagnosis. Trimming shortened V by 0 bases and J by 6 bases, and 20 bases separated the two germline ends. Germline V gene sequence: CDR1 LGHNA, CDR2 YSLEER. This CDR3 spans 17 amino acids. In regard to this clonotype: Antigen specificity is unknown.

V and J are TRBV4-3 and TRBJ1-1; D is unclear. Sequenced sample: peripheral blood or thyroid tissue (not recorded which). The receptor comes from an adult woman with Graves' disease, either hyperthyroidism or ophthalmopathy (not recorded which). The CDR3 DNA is TGCGCCAGCAGCCAAGATCGATCTGAGTACGAGCTGCCTGAAGCTTTCTTT. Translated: CASSQDRSEYELPEAFF.